These T cell receptor beta chains were read from a single sample in a study of T cells after yellow fever vaccination. TCRdb re-called the 5' RACE reads with MiXCR, one entry per CDR3 protein. The sample yields some 300,000 distinct CDR3 sequences, around 10% seen once. The specimen was CD4+ T cells sorted from PBMCs, collected 5 days after the yellow fever booster vaccination. Receptors were obtained from a man younger than 35 who received the YFV17D yellow fever vaccine. CDR3s include the opening cysteine and the closing phenylalanine or tryptophan. Each record gives: clone size, V gene, D gene, J gene, CDR3 protein, CDR3 DNA. D genes are given only for firm matches. Rows may omit the clone size; those that give it use once, few, many or a size class.

>NA|TRBV7-9|TRBD2|TRBJ2-1
CASSLALFGGANEQFF
TGTGCCAGCAGCTTAGCCCTTTTCGGGGGGGCGAATGAGCAGTTCTTC
>few|TRBV20-1|NA|TRBJ2-1
CSASRGSNEQFF
TGCAGTGCTAGTAGGGGGTCCAATGAGCAGTTCTTC
>many|TRBV7-9|TRBD2|TRBJ2-3
CASNPRGGRADTQYF
TGTGCCAGCAACCCCCGGGGGGGGCGCGCAGATACGCAGTATTTT
>NA|TRBV7-8|TRBD1|TRBJ1-1
CASSAVRDRVTEAFF
TGTGCCAGCAGCGCCGTCCGGGACAGGGTTACTGAAGCTTTCTTT
>few|TRBV4-1|NA|TRBJ2-7
CASSQDRGTPYEQYF
TGCGCCAGCAGCCAAGATCGAGGCACCCCCTACGAGCAGTACTTC
>NA|TRBV11-1|NA|TRBJ2-3
CASSRAGGVEETQYF
TGTGCCAGCAGCAGAGCGGGCGGGGTGGAGGAAACGCAGTATTTT
>few|TRBV14|NA|TRBJ2-3
CASSHGQPSTDTQYF
TGTGCCAGCAGCCACGGTCAACCGAGCACAGATACGCAGTATTTT
>few|TRBV5-6|NA|TRBJ2-2
CASSSQGLRGTGELFF
TGTGCCAGCAGCTCCCAGGGTCTCCGGGGCACCGGGGAGCTGTTTTTT
>NA|TRBV5-4|TRBD1|TRBJ2-1
CASSPSLQPGQGMDEQFF
TGTGCCAGCAGCCCATCTCTCCAACCGGGACAGGGTATGGATGAGCAGTTCTTC
>NA|TRBV18|NA|TRBJ1-1
CASSASGHPNTEAFF
TGTGCCAGCTCAGCCTCGGGACACCCGAACACTGAAGCTTTCTTT
>NA|TRBV2|TRBD1|TRBJ1-2
CASSRDRTAYGYTF
TGTGCCAGCAGTCGGGACAGGACGGCCTATGGCTACACCTTC
>few|TRBV4-2|TRBD1|TRBJ2-1
CATGTDSYNEQFF
TGTGCCACCGGGACAGATTCCTACAATGAGCAGTTCTTC
>NA|TRBV4-3|TRBD1|TRBJ2-7
CASSLSGTGGSYEQYF
TGCGCCAGCAGCCTCTCGGGGACAGGGGGCTCGTACGAGCAGTACTTC
>few|TRBV12-3/TRBV12-4|TRBD2|TRBJ2-3
CASTTRWVERGVTDTQYF
TGTGCCAGCACTACTCGGTGGGTCGAGCGGGGGGTCACAGATACGCAGTATTTT
>NA|TRBV7-9|TRBD2|TRBJ2-4
CASSSGGSAKNIQYF
TGTGCCAGCAGCTCGGGGGGGTCAGCCAAAAACATTCAGTACTTC
>few|TRBV5-6|TRBD1|TRBJ1-5
CASSLGGTGVNQPQHF
TGTGCCAGCAGCTTGGGAGGAACAGGGGTCAATCAGCCCCAGCATTTT
>few|TRBV27|NA|TRBJ1-2
CASSSEGTNYGYTF
TGTGCCAGCAGCTCCGAGGGAACTAACTATGGCTACACCTTC
>NA|TRBV4-3|NA|TRBJ1-2
CASSQDFVGYGYTF
TGCGCCAGCAGCCAAGACTTTGTGGGGTATGGCTACACCTTC
>few|TRBV3-1|TRBD2|TRBJ2-1
CASSQGRTSGGWSGNEQFF
TGTGCCAGCAGCCAAGGAAGGACTAGCGGGGGGTGGTCTGGGAATGAGCAGTTCTTC
>NA|TRBV7-9|TRBD1|TRBJ1-3
CASSLWTGPSGNTIYF
TGTGCCAGCAGCTTATGGACAGGGCCTAGTGGAAACACCATATATTTT
>many|TRBV5-1|TRBD1|TRBJ1-1
CASSLEGPGGSVAFF
TGCGCCAGCAGCTTGGAGGGGCCAGGGGGCTCTGTCGCTTTCTTT
>few|TRBV5-1|NA|TRBJ2-5
CASSWGDREGPETQYF
TGCGCCAGCAGCTGGGGAGACAGAGAGGGTCCCGAGACCCAGTACTTC
>many|TRBV12-3/TRBV12-4|NA|TRBJ2-3
CASREQSTDTQYF
TGTGCCAGCAGGGAACAAAGCACAGATACGCAGTATTTT
>few|TRBV6-1|NA|TRBJ1-1
CASRGRNTEAFF
TGTGCCAGCAGGGGACGGAACACTGAAGCTTTCTTT
>few|TRBV11-2|NA|TRBJ1-3
CASSLVAGLDTIYF
TGTGCCAGCAGCTTAGTGGCGGGTTTGGACACCATATATTTT
>many|TRBV9|TRBD2|TRBJ2-1
CASSETSGVSSYNEQFF
TGTGCCAGCAGCGAGACTAGCGGTGTGAGCTCCTACAATGAGCAGTTCTTC
>many|TRBV20-1|TRBD1|TRBJ2-3
CSGAKGARTDTQYF
TGCAGTGGGGCCAAGGGGGCGCGCACAGATACGCAGTATTTT
>few|TRBV28|NA|TRBJ2-1
CASSSPGTSYNEQFF
TGTGCCAGCAGTTCCCCCGGGACCTCCTACAATGAGCAGTTCTTC
>NA|TRBV5-1|NA|TRBJ2-5
CASSSDEQETQYF
TGCGCCAGCAGCTCCGACGAGCAAGAGACCCAGTACTTC
>NA|TRBV4-1|NA|TRBJ1-1
CASSLRARGDTEAFF
TGCGCCAGCAGCCTCCGGGCTAGGGGGGACACTGAAGCTTTCTTT
>NA|TRBV10-3|TRBD1|TRBJ2-2
CAIRPGTGKNTGELFF
TGTGCCATCAGACCCGGGACAGGGAAAAACACCGGGGAGCTGTTTTTT
>NA|TRBV14|NA|TRBJ1-5
CASSQEGIHNQPQHF
TGTGCCAGCAGCCAAGAAGGTATCCACAATCAGCCCCAGCATTTT
>NA|TRBV3-1|NA|TRBJ2-5
CASSRSDQETQYF
TGTGCCAGCAGCCGGTCCGACCAAGAGACCCAGTACTTC
>NA|TRBV4-1|NA|TRBJ1-2
CASSQEEADYGYTF
TGCGCCAGCAGCCAAGAGGAGGCAGACTATGGCTACACCTTC
>few|TRBV7-2|NA|TRBJ1-5
CASSRDGNQPQHF
TGTGCCAGCAGCCGAGATGGCAATCAGCCCCAGCATTTT
>few|TRBV7-2|TRBD1|TRBJ2-5
CASRYTGVGETQYF
TGTGCCAGCAGATATACAGGGGTGGGGGAGACCCAGTACTTC
>few|TRBV7-2|NA|TRBJ1-6
CASSFAWKSPLHF
TGTGCCAGCAGCTTTGCGTGGAAGTCACCCCTCCACTTT
>few|TRBV12-3/TRBV12-4|NA|TRBJ1-2
CASSFGQFGYTF
TGTGCCAGCAGTTTCGGACAGTTCGGCTACACCTTC
>NA|TRBV20-1|NA|TRBJ2-5
CSARESGGNLETQYF
TGCAGTGCTAGAGAGTCCGGTGGAAACCTGGAGACCCAGTACTTC
>few|TRBV7-2|NA|TRBJ2-3
CASSAFTDTQYF
TGTGCCAGCAGCGCCTTCACAGATACGCAGTATTTT
>NA|TRBV4-3|TRBD1|TRBJ1-4
CASSRAKWDRGKANEKLFF
TGCGCCAGCAGCCGAGCAAAATGGGACAGGGGTAAAGCGAATGAAAAACTGTTTTTT